This T cell receptor (beta chain) appears in the sequencing data of a study of cytotoxic CD8 clonotypes in ibrutinib-treated CLL. Broader study findings: Increased clonality at ibrutinib response gave way to a return toward baseline at progression.

V gave up 2 bases and J gave up 5 bases, with 23 bases separating them. This CDR3 spans 18 amino acids. CDR1 is SGHNT and CDR2 is YENEEA in the germline V gene. As regards this clone: No antigen is known for it.

Libraries were prepared by immunoSEQ multiplex PCR; TCRdb keeps only in-frame clonotypes and omits some of them. This sample carries around 310,000 clones, approximately 80% of them seen once, and the ten largest clones take approximately 7%. The source was PBMCs, collected before ibrutinib treatment. This chain connects TRBV11-3 to TRBJ2-3; the D gene could be TRBD1 or TRBD2 (5 bases each). The receptor was derived from a human donor with chronic lymphocytic leukemia. The CDR3 DNA reads as TGTGCCAGCAGCTTAACTACTCCGGGACCCCCTGGAGAAGATACGCAGTATTTT. Encoded protein: CASSLTTPGPPGEDTQYF.